This TCR beta chain derives from a study of cytomegalovirus exposure and HLA in healthy donors. Study-wide points: Owing to their indistinguishability, certain V segments, notably TRBV6-2 and TRBV6-3, were excluded. The study put 150 to 200 TCR beta chains on its list as cytomegalovirus-associated. The authors later found HLA-associated TCR beta chains more clonally expanded than equally common others.

The germline gives CDR1 SGHRS, CDR2 YFSETQ. The CDR3 sequence is 16 residues long. J was trimmed by 7 bases and V by 4 bases; bases with no gene match: 12. In the PCR, 60 Vbeta and 13 Jbeta primers were used. How the authors handled the data: It was a later analysis that counted roughly 80 million unique TCR beta chains, of which around 11 million were shared. Here immunoSEQ multiplex PCR was the method, and the copy in TCRdb shows in-frame clones only, minus some. V and J calls plus clone size are reproduced from that table; the DNA served to infer D and trimming. The repertoire includes around 110,000 clones, around 80% of them detected once, and around 5% sits in the top ten. To note about this clone: Its antigen remains unknown.

The rearrangement uses TRBV5-1 and TRBJ2-5, with 11 positions matching TRBD2. This clonotype was obtained from a man aged 25 to 45 in good health and CMV-seropositive. The material sequenced was PBMCs. The CDR3 DNA reads TGCGCCAGCAGCCGGGGGACTAGCGGCCCCCAATGGACCCAGTACTTC. Its protein product is CASSRGTSGPQWTQYF.